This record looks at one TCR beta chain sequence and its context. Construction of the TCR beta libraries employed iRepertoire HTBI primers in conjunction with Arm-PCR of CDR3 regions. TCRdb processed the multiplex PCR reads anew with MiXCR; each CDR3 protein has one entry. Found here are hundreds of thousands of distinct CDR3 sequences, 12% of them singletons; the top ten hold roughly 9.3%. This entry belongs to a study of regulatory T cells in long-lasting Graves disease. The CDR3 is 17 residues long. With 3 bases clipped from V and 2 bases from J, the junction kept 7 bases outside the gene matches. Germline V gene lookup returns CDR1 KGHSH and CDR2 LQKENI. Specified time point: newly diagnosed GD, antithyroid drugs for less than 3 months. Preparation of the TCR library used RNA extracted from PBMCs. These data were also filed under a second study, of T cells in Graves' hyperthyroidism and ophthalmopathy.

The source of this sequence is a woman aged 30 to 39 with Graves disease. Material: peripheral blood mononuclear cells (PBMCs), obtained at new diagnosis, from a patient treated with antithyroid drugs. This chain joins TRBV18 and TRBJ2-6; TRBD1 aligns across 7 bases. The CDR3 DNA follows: TGTGCCAGCTCACCCCTTCGACAGGGTGCTGGGGCCAACGTCCTGACTTTC. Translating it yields CASSPLRQGAGANVLTF.